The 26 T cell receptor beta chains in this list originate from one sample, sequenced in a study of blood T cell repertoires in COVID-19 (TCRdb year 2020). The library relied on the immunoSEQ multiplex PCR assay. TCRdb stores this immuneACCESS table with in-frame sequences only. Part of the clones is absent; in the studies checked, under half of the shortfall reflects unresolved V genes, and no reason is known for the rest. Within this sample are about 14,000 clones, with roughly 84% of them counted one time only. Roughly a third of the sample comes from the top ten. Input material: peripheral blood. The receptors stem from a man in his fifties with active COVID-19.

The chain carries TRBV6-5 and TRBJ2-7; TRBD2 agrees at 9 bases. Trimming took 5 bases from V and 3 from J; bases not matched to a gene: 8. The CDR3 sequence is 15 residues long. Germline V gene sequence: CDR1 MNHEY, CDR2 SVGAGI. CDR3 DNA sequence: TGTGCCAGCAGTCCCCCTAGGACTAGCGACTACGAGCAGTACTTC. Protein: CASSPPRTSDYEQYF.

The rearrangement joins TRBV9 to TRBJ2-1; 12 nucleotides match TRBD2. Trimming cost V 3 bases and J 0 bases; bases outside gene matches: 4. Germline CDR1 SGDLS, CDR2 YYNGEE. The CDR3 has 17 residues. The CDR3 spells CASSDLTSGSSYNEQFF. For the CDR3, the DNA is TGTGCCAGCAGCGACTTGACTAGCGGGAGCTCCTACAATGAGCAGTTCTTC.

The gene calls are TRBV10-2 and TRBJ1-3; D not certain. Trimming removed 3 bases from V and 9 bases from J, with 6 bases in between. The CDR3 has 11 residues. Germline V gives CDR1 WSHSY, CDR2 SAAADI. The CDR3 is CASSDYSTIYF. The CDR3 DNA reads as TGCGCCAGCAGTGATTACAGCACCATATATTTT.

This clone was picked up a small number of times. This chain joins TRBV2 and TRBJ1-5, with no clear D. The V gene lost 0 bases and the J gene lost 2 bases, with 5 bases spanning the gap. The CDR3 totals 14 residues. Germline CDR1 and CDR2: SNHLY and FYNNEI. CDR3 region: CASSEAQGNQPQHF. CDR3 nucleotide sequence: TGTGCCAGCAGTGAAGCGCAGGGCAATCAGCCCCAGCATTTT.

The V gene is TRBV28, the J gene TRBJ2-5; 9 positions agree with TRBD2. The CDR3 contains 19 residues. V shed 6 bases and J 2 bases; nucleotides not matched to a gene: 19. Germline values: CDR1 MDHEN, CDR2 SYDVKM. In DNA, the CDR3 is TGTGCCAGCAGCCTTCCCGGGGCTAGCGGGAATGGCCTTCAAGAGACCCAGTACTTC. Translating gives CASSLPGASGNGLQETQYF.

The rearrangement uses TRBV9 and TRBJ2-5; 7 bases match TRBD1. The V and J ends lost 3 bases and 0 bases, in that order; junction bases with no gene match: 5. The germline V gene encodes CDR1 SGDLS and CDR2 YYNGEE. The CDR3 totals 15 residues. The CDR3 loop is CASSEAGGYQETQYF. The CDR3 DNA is TGTGCCAGCAGCGAAGCAGGGGGATACCAAGAGACCCAGTACTTC.

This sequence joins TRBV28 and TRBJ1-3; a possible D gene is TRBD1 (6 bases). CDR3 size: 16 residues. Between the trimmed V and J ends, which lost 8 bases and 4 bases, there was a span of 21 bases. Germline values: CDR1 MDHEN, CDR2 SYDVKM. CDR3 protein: CASYGGLRGAGNTIYF. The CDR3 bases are TGTGCCAGCTACGGCGGCCTCCGGGGGGCAGGAAACACCATATATTTT.

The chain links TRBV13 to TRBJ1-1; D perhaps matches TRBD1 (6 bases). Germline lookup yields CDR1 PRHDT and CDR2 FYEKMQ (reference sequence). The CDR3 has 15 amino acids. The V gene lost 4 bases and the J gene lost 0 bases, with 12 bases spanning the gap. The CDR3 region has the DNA TGTGCCAGCAGCTCCGGGGGGGACATGAACACTGAAGCTTTCTTT. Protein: CASSSGGDMNTEAFF.

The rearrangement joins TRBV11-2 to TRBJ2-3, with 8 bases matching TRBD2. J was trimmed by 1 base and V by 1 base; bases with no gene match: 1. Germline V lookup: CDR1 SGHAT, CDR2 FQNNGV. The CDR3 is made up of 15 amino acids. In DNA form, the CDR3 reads TGTGCCAGCAGCTTAGCCGGGAGGGGCACAGATACGCAGTATTTT. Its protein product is CASSLAGRGTDTQYF.

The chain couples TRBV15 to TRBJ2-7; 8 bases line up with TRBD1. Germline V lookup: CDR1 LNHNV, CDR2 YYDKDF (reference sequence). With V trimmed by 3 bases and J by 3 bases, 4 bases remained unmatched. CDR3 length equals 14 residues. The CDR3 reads CATSSMDRDYEQYF. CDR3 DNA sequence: TGTGCCACCAGCAGCATGGACAGGGACTACGAGCAGTACTTC.

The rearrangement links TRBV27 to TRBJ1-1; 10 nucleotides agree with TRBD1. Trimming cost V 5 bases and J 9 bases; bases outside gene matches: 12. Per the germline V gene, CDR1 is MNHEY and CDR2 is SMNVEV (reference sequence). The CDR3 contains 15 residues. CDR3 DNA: TGTGCCAGCAGTCCGACGACAGGGGGCGGAGGACAAGCTTTCTTT. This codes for CASSPTTGGGGQAFF.

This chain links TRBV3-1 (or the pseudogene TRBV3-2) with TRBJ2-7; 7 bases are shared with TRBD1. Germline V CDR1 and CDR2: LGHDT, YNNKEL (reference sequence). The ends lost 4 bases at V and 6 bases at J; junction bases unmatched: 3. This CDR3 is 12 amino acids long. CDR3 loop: CASSPTGAEQYF. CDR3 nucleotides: TGTGCCAGCAGCCCTACAGGGGCCGAGCAGTACTTC.

CDR3 DNA sequence: TGCAGCGTTGTCTTATCGGACGTACAGGGGTCTGGCTACACCTTC. Its translation: CSVVLSDVQGSGYTF. V and J are TRBV29-1 and TRBJ1-2, with 7 positions matching TRBD1. V gave up 4 bases and J gave up 7 bases; unmatched junction bases: 15. CDR1 SQVTM and CDR2 ANQGSEA come from the germline V gene. The CDR3 is made up of 15 amino acids.

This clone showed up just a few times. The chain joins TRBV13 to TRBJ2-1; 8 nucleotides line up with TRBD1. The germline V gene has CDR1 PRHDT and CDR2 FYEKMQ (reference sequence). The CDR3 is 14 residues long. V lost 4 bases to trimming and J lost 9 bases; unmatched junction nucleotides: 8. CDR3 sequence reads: CASSSGQAHGEQFF. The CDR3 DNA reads TGTGCCAGCAGCTCGGGACAGGCTCACGGTGAGCAGTTCTTC.

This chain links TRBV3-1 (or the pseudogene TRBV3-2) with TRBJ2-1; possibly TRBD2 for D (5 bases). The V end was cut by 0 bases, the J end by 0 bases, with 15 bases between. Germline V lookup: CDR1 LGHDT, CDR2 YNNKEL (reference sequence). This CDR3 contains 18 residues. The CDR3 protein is CASSQDFILAGSYNEQFF. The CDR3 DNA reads TGTGCCAGCAGCCAAGACTTCATCCTAGCAGGCTCCTACAATGAGCAGTTCTTC.

CDR3 loop: CASSLYRQGTGELFF. The CDR3 DNA follows: TGTGCCAGCAGCTTATATCGACAGGGAACCGGGGAGCTGTTTTTT. The chain combines TRBV7-3 with TRBJ2-2, with 7 bases matching TRBD1. V lost 2 bases, J lost 5 bases, and 5 bases stayed unmatched. The germline V gene has CDR1 SGHTA and CDR2 FQGTGA. The CDR3 has 15 residues.

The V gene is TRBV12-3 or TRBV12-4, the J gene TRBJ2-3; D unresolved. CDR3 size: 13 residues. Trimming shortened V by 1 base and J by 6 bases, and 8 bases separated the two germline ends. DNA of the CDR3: TGTGCCAGCAGTTTAGGCGGTGAGGATACGCAGTATTTT. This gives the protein CASSLGGEDTQYF.

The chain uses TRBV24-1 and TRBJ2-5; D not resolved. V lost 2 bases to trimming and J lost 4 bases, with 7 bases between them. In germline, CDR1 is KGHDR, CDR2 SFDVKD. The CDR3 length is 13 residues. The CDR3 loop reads CATSDSYGETQYF. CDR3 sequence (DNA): TGTGCCACCAGTGATTCCTACGGAGAGACCCAGTACTTC.

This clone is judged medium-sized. The CDR3 bases are TGTGCCAGCAGTGAAGATCAACCGGGACTAGCGAACAATGAGCAGTTCTTC. Translation: CASSEDQPGLANNEQFF. This chain uses TRBV2 with TRBJ2-1, with 10 bases matching TRBD2. The germline gives CDR1 SNHLY, CDR2 FYNNEI. CDR3 length: 17 amino acids. Unmatched junction bases numbered 8, after V lost 1 base and J lost 5 bases.

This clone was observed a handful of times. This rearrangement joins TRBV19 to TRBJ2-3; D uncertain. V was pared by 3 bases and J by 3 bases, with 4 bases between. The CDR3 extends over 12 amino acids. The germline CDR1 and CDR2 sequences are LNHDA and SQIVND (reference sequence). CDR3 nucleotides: TGTGCCAGTAGTATTGCGACAGATACGCAGTATTTT. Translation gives CASSIATDTQYF.

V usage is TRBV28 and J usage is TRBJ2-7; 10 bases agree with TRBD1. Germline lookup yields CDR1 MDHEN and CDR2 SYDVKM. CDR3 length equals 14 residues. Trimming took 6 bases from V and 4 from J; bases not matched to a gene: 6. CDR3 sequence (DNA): TGTGCCAGCAGCGGGACAGGGGTCGGGTACGAGCAGTACTTC. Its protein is CASSGTGVGYEQYF.

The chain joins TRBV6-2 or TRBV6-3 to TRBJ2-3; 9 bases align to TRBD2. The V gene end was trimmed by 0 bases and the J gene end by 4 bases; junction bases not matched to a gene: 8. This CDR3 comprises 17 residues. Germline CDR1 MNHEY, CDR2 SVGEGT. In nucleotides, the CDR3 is TGTGCCAGCAGTTACTCGAGAGCGGGAGGACTTTCAGATACGCAGTATTTT. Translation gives CASSYSRAGGLSDTQYF.

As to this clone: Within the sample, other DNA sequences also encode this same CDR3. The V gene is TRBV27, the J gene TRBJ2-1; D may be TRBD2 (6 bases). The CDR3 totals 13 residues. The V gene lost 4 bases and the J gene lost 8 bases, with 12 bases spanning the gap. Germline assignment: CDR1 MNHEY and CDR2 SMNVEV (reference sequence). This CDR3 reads CASSSTSEDEQFF. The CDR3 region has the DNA TGTGCCAGCAGTTCGACTAGTGAGGATGAGCAGTTCTTC.

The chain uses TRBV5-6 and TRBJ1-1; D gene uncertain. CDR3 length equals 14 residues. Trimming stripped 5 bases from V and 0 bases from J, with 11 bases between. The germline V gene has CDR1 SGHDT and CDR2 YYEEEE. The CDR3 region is CASSFDLMNTEAFF. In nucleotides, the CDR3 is TGTGCCAGCAGTTTTGACTTAATGAACACTGAAGCTTTCTTT.

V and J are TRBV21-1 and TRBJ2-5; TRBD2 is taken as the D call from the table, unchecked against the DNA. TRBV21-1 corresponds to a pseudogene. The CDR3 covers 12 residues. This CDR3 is CASSKSFSAQYF. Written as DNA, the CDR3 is TGTGCCAGCAGCAAATCATTCTCGGCCCAGTACTTC.

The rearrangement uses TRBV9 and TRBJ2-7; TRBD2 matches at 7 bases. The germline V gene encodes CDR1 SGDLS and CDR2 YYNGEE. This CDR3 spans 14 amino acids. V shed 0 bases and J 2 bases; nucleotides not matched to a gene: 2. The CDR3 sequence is CASSVGAGAYEQYF. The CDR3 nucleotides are TGTGCCAGCAGCGTAGGGGCGGGAGCCTACGAGCAGTACTTC.